The 20 T cell receptor beta chains below were found in one sample sequenced in a study of cytomegalovirus exposure and HLA in healthy donors. Here immunoSEQ multiplex PCR was the method, and the copy in TCRdb shows in-frame clones only, minus some. The table lists over 200,000 clones, over 65% of them singletons. Sequences were obtained from PBMCs. The receptors here all came from a woman between 18 and 29 years old in good health and CMV-seronegative.

V and J are TRBV6-4 and TRBJ2-6, with TRBD1 matching over 7 bases. The junction had 3 bases not matched to a gene; V was cut back by 8 bases and J by 2 bases. The CDR3 is made up of 14 amino acids. Germline CDR1 MRHNA, CDR2 SNTAGT. The CDR3 reads CASSTGPGANVLTF. The CDR3 coding sequence is TGTGCCAGCTCGACAGGGCCTGGGGCCAACGTCCTGACTTTC.

This chain links TRBV4-1 with TRBJ2-7; D is undetermined. Per germline, CDR1 MGHRA and CDR2 YSYEKL. The V end lost 4 bases, the J end lost 3 bases, and 19 bases lay between the germline ends. The CDR3 covers 16 residues. The CDR3 loop is CASSPGMARQNYEQYF. CDR3 coding DNA: TGCGCCAGCAGCCCTGGGATGGCGCGTCAGAACTACGAGCAGTACTTC.

The genes are TRBV5-1 and TRBJ2-1, with 7 bases fitting TRBD2. The germline gives CDR1 SGHRS, CDR2 YFSETQ. The CDR3 is 14 residues long. V was clipped by 4 bases and J by 1 base; unmatched bases: 2. The CDR3 DNA is TGCGCCAGCAGCCGCGGGGGATCCTACAATGAGCAGTTCTTC. Its translation is CASSRGGSYNEQFF.

The chain links TRBV29-1 to TRBJ2-6; D is unresolved. Germline V gives CDR1 SQVTM, CDR2 ANQGSEA. The CDR3 is 13 residues long. V was clipped by 3 bases and J by 0 bases, with 3 bases between them. CDR3 nucleotide sequence: TGCAGCGTTGACAGCTCTGGGGCCAACGTCCTGACTTTC. It specifies CSVDSSGANVLTF.

The J gene is TRBJ1-1, the V gene TRBV6-6, with 7 bases identical to TRBD1. With V trimmed by 6 bases and J by 4 bases, 5 bases remained unmatched. This CDR3 contains 13 residues. CDR1 and CDR2 (germline): MNHNY, SVGAGI (reference sequence). CDR3 in DNA: TGTGCCAGCAGGGACGACAGGGTCACTGAAGCTTTCTTT. Amino acids: CASRDDRVTEAFF.

The V call is TRBV2, the J call TRBJ1-3; unclear D gene. The germline V gene encodes CDR1 SNHLY and CDR2 FYNNEI. This CDR3 has 15 amino acids. Deletions cut 8 bases from V and 0 bases from J, with 14 bases between. CDR3 coding DNA: TGTGCCAGCGTCGCAGGAACTAACTCTGGAAACACCATATATTTT. It is translated as CASVAGTNSGNTIYF. Together with reference TRBV2 and TRBJ1-3, the CDR3 gives the full variable domain: EPEVTQTPSHQVTQMGQEVILRCVPISNHLYFYWYRQILGQKVEFLVSFYNNEISEKSEIFDDQFSVERPDGSNFTLKIRSTKLEDSAMYFCASVAGTNSGNTIYFGEGSWLTVV.

This sequence joins TRBV5-1 and TRBJ2-5; 7 positions match TRBD2. With 3 bases clipped from V and 4 bases from J, the junction kept 6 bases outside the gene matches. Germline-derived CDR1 and CDR2 are SGHRS and YFSETQ. The CDR3 is 14 amino acids. The CDR3 region is CASSYGGGLETQYF. In DNA form, the CDR3 reads TGCGCCAGCAGCTACGGGGGAGGGCTAGAGACCCAGTACTTC.

This chain connects TRBV6-1 to TRBJ1-2; the D is unclear. The CDR3 is made up of 14 amino acids. Germline lookup yields CDR1 MNHNS and CDR2 SASEGT. The ends were cut back, 5 bases at V and 4 bases at J, with 14 bases in the middle. The CDR3 nucleotides read TGTGCCAGCAGTCTATCGGTCGGGATCTATGGCTACACCTTC. This sequence encodes CASSLSVGIYGYTF.

This clone has only one observation. The junction departs from germline at one end; a sequencing error may be responsible. The chain combines TRBV2 with TRBJ1-1; D uncertain. CDR3 length equals 13 residues. Germline CDR1 and CDR2: SNHLY and FYNNEI. The CDR3 nucleotides read TGTGCCAGCAGTTTTTACATCGACACTGAGGCTTTCTTT. Its protein product is CASSFYIDTEAFF.

The gene calls are TRBV13 and TRBJ2-1, with 14 bases lining up with TRBD2. The CDR3 runs 20 residues. With 5 bases clipped from V and 8 bases from J, the junction kept 20 bases outside the gene matches. Germline values: CDR1 PRHDT, CDR2 FYEKMQ (reference sequence). The CDR3 loop reads CASSTLLGLAGDDRYDEQFF. CDR3 nucleotides: TGTGCCAGCAGCACCCTTTTGGGACTAGCGGGAGACGATAGGTACGATGAGCAGTTCTTC.

This clone has just a few counts. The chain recombines TRBV19 with TRBJ2-1; the match to TRBD2 covers 8 bases. The CDR3 spans 16 residues. V dropped 3 bases and J dropped 1; count of bases not matched to a gene: 5. CDR1 is LNHDA and CDR2 is SQIVND in the germline V gene (reference sequence). The CDR3 nucleotides read TGTGCCAGTAGTATTTGGCGGGAGGCGTCCTACAATGAGCAGTTCTTC. Its protein product is CASSIWREASYNEQFF.

Points on this clone: The same CDR3 is also encoded by other DNA sequences in this sample. This chain links TRBV7-9 with TRBJ1-2, with 7 bases that match TRBD1. The CDR3 covers 14 residues. The trim removed 5 bases at V and 0 bases at J, leaving 3 bases unmatched. Germline values: CDR1 SEHNR, CDR2 FQNEAQ (reference sequence). The CDR3 region is CASSLGTANYGYTF. The CDR3 coding sequence is TGTGCCAGCAGCCTCGGGACAGCTAACTATGGCTACACCTTC.

The chain is built from TRBV27 and TRBJ2-7; D could derive from TRBD1 or TRBD2 (5 bases each). The germline V gene encodes CDR1 MNHEY and CDR2 SMNVEV (reference sequence). There are 12 residues in the CDR3. Between the trimmed V and J ends, which lost 7 bases and 3 bases, there was a span of 10 bases. As DNA, the CDR3 is TGTGCCAGCACGGGGCAGGACTACGAGCAGTACTTC. It translates to CASTGQDYEQYF.

This chain connects TRBV6-1 to TRBJ2-1, with 8 bases that match TRBD1. Trimming cost V 1 base and J 8 bases; bases outside gene matches: 7. Looked up from germline, CDR1 is MNHNS and CDR2 is SASEGT. The CDR3 is 15 residues long. The CDR3 spells CASSEEQGVDHEQFF. The CDR3 coding sequence is TGTGCCAGCAGTGAAGAACAGGGGGTTGACCATGAGCAGTTCTTC.

The rearrangement joins TRBV6-4 to TRBJ2-3, with TRBD2 identical over 9 bases. V was clipped by 5 bases and J by 1 base; unmatched bases: 7. The CDR3 runs 16 residues. The germline gives CDR1 MRHNA, CDR2 SNTAGT. Written as DNA, the CDR3 is TGTGCCAGCAGTAAATCGGTAGCGGGGGGCACAGATACGCAGTATTTT. Translation gives CASSKSVAGGTDTQYF.

The chain has TRBV6-8 and TRBJ2-7; weak D call: TRBD1 (5 bases). From germline, CDR1 is MNHGY and CDR2 SAAAGT. The ends were cut back, 4 bases at V and 2 bases at J, with 12 bases in the middle. The CDR3 length is 14 residues. In DNA, the CDR3 is TGTGCCAGCAGTTTACAGGCCCCCGCCTACGAGCAGTACTTC. This translates into CASSLQAPAYEQYF.

This chain joins TRBV5-1 and TRBJ2-1; 7 bases align to TRBD1. V dropped 3 bases and J dropped 4; count of bases not matched to a gene: 4. Looked up from germline, CDR1 is SGHRS and CDR2 is YFSETQ. The CDR3 runs 14 residues. CDR3 region: CASSSDREYNEQFF. In DNA form, the CDR3 reads TGCGCCAGCAGCTCCGACAGGGAGTACAATGAGCAGTTCTTC.

The chain recombines TRBV6-5 with TRBJ1-1; no clear D. Germline V lookup: CDR1 MNHEY, CDR2 SVGAGI. Trimming removed 2 bases at V and 0 bases at J, with 10 bases between. This CDR3 is built from 15 residues. The CDR3 nucleotides read TGTGCCAGCAGTTACGCAGGCCGCATGAACACTGAAGCTTTCTTT. Protein: CASSYAGRMNTEAFF.

The rearrangement uses TRBV6-5 and TRBJ2-4; 7 bases fit TRBD1. The CDR3 has 13 residues. Per the germline V gene, CDR1 is MNHEY and CDR2 is SVGAGI. Trimming removed 7 bases from V and 2 bases from J; junction bases left unmatched: 2. The CDR3, as DNA: TGTGCCAGCAAACAGGGGACCAAAAACATTCAGTACTTC. This translates into CASKQGTKNIQYF.

The rearrangement joins TRBV11-2 to TRBJ1-2; unclear D gene. Germline CDR1 and CDR2: SGHAT and FQNNGV. The CDR3 sequence is 14 residues long. V lost 1 base and J 0 bases, leaving 6 bases between the germline ends. The CDR3 protein is CASSLAASNYGYTF. The DNA for the CDR3 is TGTGCCAGCAGCTTAGCCGCTTCTAACTATGGCTACACCTTC.